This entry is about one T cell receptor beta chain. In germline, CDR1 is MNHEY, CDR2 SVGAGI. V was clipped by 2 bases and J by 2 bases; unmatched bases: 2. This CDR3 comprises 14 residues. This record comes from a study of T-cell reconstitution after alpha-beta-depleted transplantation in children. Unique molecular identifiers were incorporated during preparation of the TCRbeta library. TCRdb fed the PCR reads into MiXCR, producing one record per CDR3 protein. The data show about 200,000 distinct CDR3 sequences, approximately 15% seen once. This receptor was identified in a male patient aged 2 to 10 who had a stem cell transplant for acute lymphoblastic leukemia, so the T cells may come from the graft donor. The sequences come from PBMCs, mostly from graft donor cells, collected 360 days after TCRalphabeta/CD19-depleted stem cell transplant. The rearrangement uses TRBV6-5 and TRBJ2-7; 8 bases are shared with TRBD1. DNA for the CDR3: TGTGCCAGCAGTTACCTGACAGGGGCCTACGAGCAGTACTTC. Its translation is CASSYLTGAYEQYF.